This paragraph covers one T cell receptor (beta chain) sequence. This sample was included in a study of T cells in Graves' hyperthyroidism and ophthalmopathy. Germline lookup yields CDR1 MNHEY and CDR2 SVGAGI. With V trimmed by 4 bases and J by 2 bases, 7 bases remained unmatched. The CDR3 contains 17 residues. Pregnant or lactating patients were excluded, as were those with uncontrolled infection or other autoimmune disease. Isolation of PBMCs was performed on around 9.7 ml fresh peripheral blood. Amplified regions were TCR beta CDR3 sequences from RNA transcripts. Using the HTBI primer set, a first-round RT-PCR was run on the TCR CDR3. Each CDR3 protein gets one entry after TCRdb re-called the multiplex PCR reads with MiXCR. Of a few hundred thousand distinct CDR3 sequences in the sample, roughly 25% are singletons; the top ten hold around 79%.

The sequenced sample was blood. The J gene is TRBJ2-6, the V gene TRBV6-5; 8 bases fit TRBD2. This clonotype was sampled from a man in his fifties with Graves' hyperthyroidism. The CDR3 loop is CASSSRGGITGANVLTF. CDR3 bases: TGTGCCAGCAGTTCCCGGGGGGGTATCACTGGGGCCAACGTCCTGACTTTC.